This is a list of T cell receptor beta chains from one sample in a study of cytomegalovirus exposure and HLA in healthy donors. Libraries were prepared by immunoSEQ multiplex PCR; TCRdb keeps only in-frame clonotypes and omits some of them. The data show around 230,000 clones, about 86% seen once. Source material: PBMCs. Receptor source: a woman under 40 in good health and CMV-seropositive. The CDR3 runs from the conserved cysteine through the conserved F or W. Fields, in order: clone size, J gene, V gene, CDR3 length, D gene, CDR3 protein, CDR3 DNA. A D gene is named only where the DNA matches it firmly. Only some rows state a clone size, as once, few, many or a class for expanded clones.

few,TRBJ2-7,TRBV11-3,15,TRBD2,CASSRLAGGSYEQYF,TGTGCCAGCAGCCGACTAGCGGGAGGAAGCTACGAGCAGTACTTC
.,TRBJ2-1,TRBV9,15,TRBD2,CASNTGTSFYNEQFF,TGTGCCAGTAACACGGGGACTAGCTTCTACAATGAGCAGTTCTTC
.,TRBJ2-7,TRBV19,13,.,CASSIGLAGEQYF,TGTGCCAGTAGTATAGGGCTAGCCGGCGAGCAGTACTTC
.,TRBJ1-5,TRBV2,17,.,CASSTFQGLDSNQPQHF,TGTGCCAGCAGCACCTTCCAGGGATTAGACAGTAATCAGCCCCAGCATTTT
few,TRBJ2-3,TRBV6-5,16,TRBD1,CASSSRQGQSTDTQYF,TGTGCCAGCAGTTCCCGACAGGGTCAAAGCACAGATACGCAGTATTTT
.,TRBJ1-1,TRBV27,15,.,CASRDTGTTERSAFF,TGTGCCAGCCGCGACACCGGGACTACAGAAAGGTCAGCTTTCTTT
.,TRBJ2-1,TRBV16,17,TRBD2,CASSPHGTSGINNEQFF,TGTGCCAGCAGCCCCCATGGGACTAGCGGAATAAACAATGAGCAGTTCTTC
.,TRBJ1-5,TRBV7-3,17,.,CASSLLSGWNSNQPQHF,TGTGCCAGCAGCTTGCTGTCAGGGTGGAATAGCAATCAGCCCCAGCATTTT
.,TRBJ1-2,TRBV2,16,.,CASSESLPGSNYGYTF,TGTGCCAGCAGTGAATCCCTCCCGGGATCTAACTATGGCTACACCTTC
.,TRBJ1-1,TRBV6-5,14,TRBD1,CASSYGDSNTEAFF,TGTGCCAGCAGTTACGGGGACAGTAACACTGAAGCTTTCTTT
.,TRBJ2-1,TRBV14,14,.,CASSQDLSPNEQFF,TGTGCCAGCAGCCAAGATCTAAGTCCGAATGAGCAGTTCTTC
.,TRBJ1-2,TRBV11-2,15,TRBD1,CASSGRDRSVWGYTF,TGTGCCAGCAGCGGCCGGGACAGGAGTGTGTGGGGCTACACCTTC
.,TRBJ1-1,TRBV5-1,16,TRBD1,CASSPGSRQGNTEAFF,TGCGCCAGCAGCCCGGGATCCCGACAGGGGAACACTGAAGCTTTCTTT
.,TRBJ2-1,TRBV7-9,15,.,CASSLALGSGNEQFF,TGTGCCAGCAGCTTAGCCCTAGGCTCCGGGAATGAGCAGTTCTTC
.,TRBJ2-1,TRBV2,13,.,CASGIGGVDEQFF,TGTGCCAGCGGTATAGGGGGGGTTGACGAGCAGTTCTTC
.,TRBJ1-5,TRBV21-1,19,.,CASSNWPRDSLYSNQPQHF,TGTGCCAGCAGCAACTGGCCTCGGGACAGTTTATATAGCAATCAGCCCCAGCATTTT
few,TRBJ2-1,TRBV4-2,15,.,CASSRRTSSYNEQFF,TGTGCCAGCAGCCGGCGTACTAGCTCCTACAATGAGCAGTTCTTC
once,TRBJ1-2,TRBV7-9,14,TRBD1,CASSLGQGMGGYTF,TGTGCCAGCAGCCTAGGACAGGGGATGGGTGGCTACACCTTC
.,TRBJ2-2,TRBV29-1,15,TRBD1,CSVSSGTGDTGELFF,TGCAGCGTATCATCCGGGACAGGGGACACCGGGGAGCTGTTTTTT
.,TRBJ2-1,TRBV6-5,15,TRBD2,CASSYGGEALNEQFF,TGTGCCAGCAGTTACGGGGGGGAGGCCCTAAATGAGCAGTTCTTC
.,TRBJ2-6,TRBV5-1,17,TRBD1,CASKPGQGVAGANVLTF,TGCGCCAGCAAACCGGGACAGGGTGTAGCTGGGGCCAACGTCCTGACTTTC
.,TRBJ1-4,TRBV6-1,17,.,CASSETGRQALNEKLFF,TGTGCCAGCAGTGAAACGGGACGACAGGCGCTTAATGAAAAACTGTTTTTT
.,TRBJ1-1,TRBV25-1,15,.,CASSGGTRRNTEAFF,TGTGCCAGCAGTGGGGGGACAAGGCGGAACACTGAAGCTTTCTTT
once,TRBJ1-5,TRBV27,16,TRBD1,CASGTLGTGFYQPQHF,TGTGCCAGCGGAACCTTGGGGACAGGGTTTTACCAGCCCCAGCATTTT
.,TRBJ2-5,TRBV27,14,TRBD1,CASSLDRGLETQYF,TGTGCCAGCAGTTTGGACAGGGGTCTAGAGACCCAGTACTTC
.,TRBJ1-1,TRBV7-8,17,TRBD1,CASSLEGVQGAHTEAFF,TGTGCCAGCAGCTTAGAGGGGGTGCAGGGGGCTCACACTGAAGCTTTCTTT
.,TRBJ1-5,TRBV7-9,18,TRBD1,CASSPIPGRGESNQPQHF,TGTGCCAGCAGCCCTATCCCGGGCAGGGGGGAAAGCAATCAGCCCCAGCATTTT
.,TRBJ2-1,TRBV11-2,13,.,CASSLDRANEQFF,TGTGCCAGCAGCTTAGACAGGGCCAATGAGCAGTTCTTC
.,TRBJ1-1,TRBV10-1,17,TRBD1,CASSDLTWDRVNTEAFF,TGCGCCAGCAGTGATCTTACTTGGGACAGGGTGAACACTGAAGCTTTCTTT
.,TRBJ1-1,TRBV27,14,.,CASSTSGEGTEAFF,TGTGCCAGCTCTACCTCAGGGGAGGGTACTGAAGCTTTCTTT
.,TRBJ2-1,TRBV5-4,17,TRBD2,CASSLGASGRYWGEQFF,TGTGCCAGCAGCTTGGGGGCTAGCGGGAGGTATTGGGGTGAGCAGTTCTTC